These 24 T cell receptor beta chains came from one sample sequenced in a study of patients and donors after allogeneic stem cell transplantation. TCRdb ran MiXCR on the RT-PCR reads and lists one entry per CDR3 protein. The sample contains roughly 190,000 distinct CDR3 sequences, 41% of which appear only once. Sequencing used blood, either unsorted or a sorted T cell fraction (not recorded which). All receptors come from a human donor who was either an allogeneic HSCT recipient or a stem cell or donor lymphocyte infusion donor (not recorded which). It is not recorded whose cells these are; they may come from a transplant donor.

This chain uses TRBV5-6 with TRBJ2-1; TRBD2 matches at 13 bases. CDR1 is SGHDT and CDR2 is YYEEEE in the germline V gene. V lost 4 bases to trimming and J lost 6 bases; unmatched junction nucleotides: 7. The CDR3 consists of 16 residues. The CDR3 protein is CASSAPGLAGSNEQFF. As DNA, the CDR3 is TGTGCCAGCAGCGCTCCGGGACTAGCGGGGAGCAATGAGCAGTTCTTC.

The table lists this clonotype with a few counts. The gene calls are TRBV28 and TRBJ1-4; 7 nucleotides agree with TRBD1. The germline CDR1 and CDR2 sequences are MDHEN and SYDVKM. V trimming: 2 bases; J trimming: 3 bases; junction bases outside the gene matches: 3. The CDR3 sequence is 15 residues long. The CDR3 protein is CASSLKGAANEKLFF. The CDR3 coding sequence is TGTGCCAGCAGTTTAAAGGGGGCAGCTAATGAAAAACTGTTTTTT.

This clonotype was counted a single time. The chain combines TRBV2 with TRBJ2-7, with TRBD1 matching over 12 bases. This CDR3 has 15 amino acids. Germline CDR1 is SNHLY and CDR2 is FYNNEI. Trimming cost V 4 bases and J 5 bases; bases outside gene matches: 6. CDR3 residues: CASSVAGTGGHEQYF. The CDR3 coding sequence is TGTGCCAGCAGTGTAGCCGGGACAGGGGGCCACGAGCAGTACTTC. Full variable domain (missing parts from reference TRBV2 and TRBJ2-7): EPEVTQTPSHQVTQMGQEVILRCVPISNHLYFYWYRQILGQKVEFLVSFYNNEISEKSEIFDDQFSVERPDGSNFTLKIRSTKLEDSAMYFCASSVAGTGGHEQYFGPGTRLTVT.

This chain links TRBV3-1 with TRBJ1-1; weak D call: TRBD1 (5 bases). Germline-derived CDR1 and CDR2 are LGHDT and YNNKEL (reference sequence). The CDR3 extends over 13 amino acids. V lost 4 bases and J 10 bases, leaving 16 bases between the germline ends. CDR3 coding DNA: TGTGCCAGCAGCCCGTCCCCAGGGTCTGGAGCTTTCTTT. This sequence encodes CASSPSPGSGAFF.

This clonotype came up a few times. The V and J genes are TRBV29-1 and TRBJ1-2; no reliable D call. V lost 3 bases to trimming and J lost 2 bases, with 10 bases between them. The CDR3 runs 13 residues. Per germline, CDR1 SQVTM and CDR2 ANQGSEA. The CDR3 DNA follows: TGCAGCGTTGATTATGGGGAAAACTATGGCTACACCTTC. As protein: CSVDYGENYGYTF.

A few counts support this clonotype. This chain connects TRBV20-1 to TRBJ2-1, with D tentatively TRBD1 or TRBD2 (5 bases each). This CDR3 is 14 amino acids long. V dropped 2 bases and J dropped 3 bases, with 11 bases sitting between them. Germline loops: CDR1 DFQATT, CDR2 SNEGSKA (reference sequence). The CDR3 DNA reads TGCAGTGCTAGATCCCGAGGGGACTACAATGAGCAGTTCTTC. As protein: CSARSRGDYNEQFF.

The chain couples TRBV20-1 to TRBJ1-1; D possibly corresponds to TRBD1 (5 bases). The germline CDR1 and CDR2 sequences are DFQATT and SNEGSKA (reference sequence). This CDR3 has 12 amino acids. V lost 3 bases and J 11 bases, leaving 16 bases between the germline ends. CDR3 in amino acids: CSARDGGKGAFF. The DNA for the CDR3 is TGCAGTGCTAGGGACGGAGGCAAGGGGGCTTTCTTT.

The CDR3 DNA reads TGCAGCGTTCACAGGGAGGCCTACAATGAGCAGTTCTTC. Its translation: CSVHREAYNEQFF. This sequence joins TRBV29-1 and TRBJ2-1, with D perhaps matching TRBD1 or TRBD2 (6 bases each). Per the germline V gene, CDR1 is SQVTM and CDR2 is ANQGSEA. The CDR3 loop spans 13 amino acids. V lost 5 bases to trimming and J lost 2 bases, with 10 bases between them.

The chain recombines TRBV5-6 with TRBJ1-3, with a tentative D call TRBD1 (6 bases). The CDR3 totals 16 residues. Trimming pared 1 base from V and 4 bases from J, leaving 15 bases between. Germline CDR1 reads SGHDT; CDR2 reads YYEEEE. The CDR3 loop reads CASSLFVWTEGNTIYF. CDR3 nucleotides: TGTGCCAGCAGCTTGTTTGTGTGGACAGAGGGAAACACCATATATTTT.

V gene TRBV4-2 combines with J gene TRBJ2-4, with TRBD2 identical over 10 bases. The ends lost 1 base at V and 5 bases at J; junction bases unmatched: 5. CDR3 length: 16 amino acids. The germline V gene encodes CDR1 LGHNA and CDR2 YNFKEQ. Written as DNA, the CDR3 is TGTGCCAGCAGCCAAGGGATCCTAGCGGGGGAAAACATTCAGTACTTC. Protein product: CASSQGILAGENIQYF.

This clonotype was detected only once. The V and J genes are TRBV4-3 and TRBJ1-4; D might be TRBD1 (6 bases). Germline values: CDR1 LGHNA, CDR2 YSLEER. The CDR3 has 15 residues. V lost 2 bases and J lost 14, with 21 bases in between. The CDR3 loop is CASSQLRTAGGSLFF. The CDR3 DNA reads as TGCGCCAGCAGCCAACTCCGGACAGCCGGGGGGTCCCTGTTTTTT.

This clonotype was picked up a small number of times. J is TRBJ1-2 and V is TRBV11-1; unclear D gene. Per the germline V gene, CDR1 is SGHAT and CDR2 is FQDESV (reference sequence). CDR3 length: 14 residues. The V and J ends lost 5 bases and 4 bases respectively, with 14 bases between them. The CDR3 sequence: CASSPKATVYGYTF. CDR3 nucleotides: TGTGCCAGCAGCCCCAAAGCGACCGTCTATGGCTACACCTTC.

The CDR3 nucleotides are TGCAGCGTGCAACTGGACAGTTCCTACGAGCAGTACTTC. Amino acids: CSVQLDSSYEQYF. This chain joins TRBV29-1 and TRBJ2-7; a weak D match, TRBD1 (6 bases). The V and J ends lost 6 bases and 1 base respectively, with 13 bases between them. Germline loops: CDR1 SQVTM, CDR2 ANQGSEA. The CDR3 is 13 residues long.

The chain carries TRBV12-3 or TRBV12-4 and TRBJ1-5; no firm D call. Trimming stripped 6 bases from V and 1 base from J, with 7 bases between. This CDR3 is built from 13 residues. The CDR3 spells CASSRQSNQPQHF. The DNA of the CDR3 is TGTGCCAGCAGCCGACAAAGCAATCAGCCCCAGCATTTT.

The sample holds one count of this clonotype. The chain is built from TRBV28 and TRBJ2-6, with D hard to call. Germline CDR1 and CDR2: MDHEN and SYDVKM. This CDR3 region has 14 residues. V lost 2 bases and J 3 bases, leaving 5 bases between the germline ends. The DNA for the CDR3 is TGTGCCAGCAGTTTAGGGGTTGGGGCCAACGTCCTGACTTTC. Encoded protein: CASSLGVGANVLTF.

The V and J genes are TRBV28 and TRBJ1-1; 9 bases are a match to TRBD1. CDR1 and CDR2 (germline): MDHEN, SYDVKM. After removal of 4 bases from V and 8 bases from J, the junction contained 5 bases not matched to a gene. The CDR3 totals 13 residues. The CDR3 here is CASSSPGTGEAFF. The CDR3 coding sequence is TGTGCCAGCAGTTCTCCCGGGACAGGGGAAGCTTTCTTT.

This clonotype was seen a few times. J is TRBJ1-1 and V is TRBV4-3; D may be TRBD1 (5 bases). This CDR3 region has 13 residues. Germline-derived CDR1 and CDR2 are LGHNA and YSLEER. Trimming left V 3 bases short and J 4 bases short, with 9 bases between. The CDR3 sequence is CASSQYRGTEAFF. The DNA for the CDR3 is TGCGCCAGCAGCCAGTATAGGGGCACTGAAGCTTTCTTT.

The chain links TRBV20-1 to TRBJ2-1, with TRBD2 matching over 7 bases. This CDR3 is 14 amino acids long. The ends lost 3 bases at V and 4 bases at J; junction bases unmatched: 6. Germline V gene sequence: CDR1 DFQATT, CDR2 SNEGSKA (reference sequence). The CDR3 protein is CSASPSGVYNEQFF. The CDR3, as DNA: TGCAGTGCTAGCCCTAGCGGAGTGTACAATGAGCAGTTCTTC.

This clonotype was detected a few times. The chain couples TRBV29-1 to TRBJ1-2, with 7 bases aligning to TRBD1. J lost 2 bases, V lost 5 bases, and 17 bases had no gene match. The CDR3 covers 17 residues. In germline, CDR1 is SQVTM, CDR2 ANQGSEA. The CDR3 is CSVYPPSNTGDNYGYTF. The CDR3 DNA reads as TGCAGCGTTTATCCCCCTTCTAATACAGGGGACAACTATGGCTACACCTTC.

The chain is built from TRBV7-6 and TRBJ2-2, with 12 bases lining up with TRBD2. J lost 5 bases, V lost 4 bases, and 2 bases had no gene match. This CDR3 is built from 15 residues. Per the germline V gene, CDR1 is SGHVS and CDR2 is FNYEAQ. CDR3 residues: CASSYLAGGTGELFF. The CDR3 DNA reads TGTGCCAGCAGCTACCTAGCGGGAGGGACCGGGGAGCTGTTTTTT.

V and J are TRBV4-3 and TRBJ2-7; D uncertain. Germline V gives CDR1 LGHNA, CDR2 YSLEER. The CDR3 totals 14 residues. V lost 0 bases and J 0 bases, leaving 6 bases between the germline ends. Written as DNA, the CDR3 is TGCGCCAGCAGCCAAGACACCCTCTCCTACGAGCAGTACTTC. It specifies CASSQDTLSYEQYF.

V gene TRBV6-5 combines with J gene TRBJ1-6; possibly TRBD1 for D (6 bases). Germline CDR1 reads MNHEY; CDR2 reads SVGAGI. Trimming left V 6 bases short and J 10 bases short, with 13 bases between. CDR3 length: 13 amino acids. CDR3: CASRDRTGSPLHF. Written as DNA, the CDR3 is TGTGCCAGCAGGGACCGAACAGGGTCACCCCTCCACTTT.

The V call is TRBV9, the J call TRBJ1-3; the D gene is possibly TRBD1 (6 bases). The CDR3 runs to 15 residues. The V end was cut by 0 bases, the J end by 0 bases, with 7 bases between. Germline lookup yields CDR1 SGDLS and CDR2 YYNGEE. In DNA, the CDR3 is TGTGCCAGCAGCGTAGGGGGGCTCTCTGGAAACACCATATATTTT. Translation: CASSVGGLSGNTIYF.

V gene TRBV29-1 combines with J gene TRBJ2-7, with TRBD2 identical over 9 bases. This CDR3 contains 14 residues. J gave up 1 base and V 3 bases, and 4 bases lay outside the gene matches. Per germline, CDR1 SQVTM and CDR2 ANQGSEA. CDR3 DNA: TGCAGCGTTGATTCGGCGGGAGGGTCCTACGAGCAGTACTTC. Its translation is CSVDSAGGSYEQYF.